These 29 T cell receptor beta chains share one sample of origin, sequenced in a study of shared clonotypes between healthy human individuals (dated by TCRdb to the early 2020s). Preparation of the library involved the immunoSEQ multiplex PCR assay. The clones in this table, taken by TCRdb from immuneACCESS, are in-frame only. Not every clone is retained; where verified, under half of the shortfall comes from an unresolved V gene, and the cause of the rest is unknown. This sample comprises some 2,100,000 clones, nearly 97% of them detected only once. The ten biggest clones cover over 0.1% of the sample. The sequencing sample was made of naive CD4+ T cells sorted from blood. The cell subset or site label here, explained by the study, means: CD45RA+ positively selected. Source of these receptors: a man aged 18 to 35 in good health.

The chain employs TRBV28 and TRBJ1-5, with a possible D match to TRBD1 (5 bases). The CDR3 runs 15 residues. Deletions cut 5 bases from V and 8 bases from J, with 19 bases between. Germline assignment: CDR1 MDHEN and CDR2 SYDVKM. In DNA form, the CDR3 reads TGTGCCAGCAGTCTTCCATCCCTAGGCAGGGAGCCCCAGCATTTT. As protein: CASSLPSLGREPQHF.

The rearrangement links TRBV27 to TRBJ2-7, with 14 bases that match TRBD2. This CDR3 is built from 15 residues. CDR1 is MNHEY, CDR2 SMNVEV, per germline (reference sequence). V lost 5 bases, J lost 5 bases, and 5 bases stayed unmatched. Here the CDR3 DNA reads TGTGCCAGCAGTGTGGGACTAGCGGGAGTAAACGAGCAGTACTTC. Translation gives CASSVGLAGVNEQYF.

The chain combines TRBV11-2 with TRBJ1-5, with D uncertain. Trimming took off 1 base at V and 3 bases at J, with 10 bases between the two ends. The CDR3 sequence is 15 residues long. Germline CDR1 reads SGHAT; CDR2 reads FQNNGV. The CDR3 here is CASSLGAGYNQPQHF. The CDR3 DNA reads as TGTGCCAGCAGCTTAGGGGCAGGTTACAATCAGCCCCAGCATTTT.

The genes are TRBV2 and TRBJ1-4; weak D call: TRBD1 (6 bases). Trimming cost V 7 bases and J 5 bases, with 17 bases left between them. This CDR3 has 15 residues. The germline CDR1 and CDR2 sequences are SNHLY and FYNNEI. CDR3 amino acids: CASNRRDTENEKLFF. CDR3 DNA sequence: TGTGCCAGCAACCGGAGGGACACAGAAAATGAAAAACTGTTTTTT.

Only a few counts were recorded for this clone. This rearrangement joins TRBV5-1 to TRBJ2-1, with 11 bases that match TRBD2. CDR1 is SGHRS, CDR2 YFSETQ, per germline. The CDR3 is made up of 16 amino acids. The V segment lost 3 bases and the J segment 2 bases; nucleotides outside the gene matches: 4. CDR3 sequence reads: CASSSPSGRTYNEQFF. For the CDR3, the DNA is TGCGCCAGCAGCTCCCCTAGCGGGAGGACCTACAATGAGCAGTTCTTC.

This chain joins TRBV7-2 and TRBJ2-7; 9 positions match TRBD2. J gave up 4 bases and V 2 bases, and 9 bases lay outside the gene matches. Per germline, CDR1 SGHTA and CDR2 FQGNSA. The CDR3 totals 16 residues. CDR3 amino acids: CASSLRASGISYEQYF. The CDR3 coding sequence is TGTGCCAGCAGCTTAAGGGCTAGCGGGATAAGTTACGAGCAGTACTTC.

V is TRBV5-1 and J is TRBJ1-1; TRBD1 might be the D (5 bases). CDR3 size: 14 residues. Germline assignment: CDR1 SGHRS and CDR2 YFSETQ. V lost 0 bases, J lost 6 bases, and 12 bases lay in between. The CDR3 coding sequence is TGCGCCAGCAGCTTGGAGGGTGGGACTGCTGAAGCTTTCTTT. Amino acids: CASSLEGGTAEAFF.

This CDR3 reads CASSTLAGPPYEQYF. The CDR3 coding sequence is TGTGCCAGCAGCACCCTAGCGGGGCCTCCCTACGAGCAGTACTTC. The chain couples TRBV7-3 to TRBJ2-7; 9 nucleotides line up with TRBD2. The CDR3 is 15 residues long. Germline CDR1 reads SGHTA; CDR2 reads FQGTGA. V shed 5 bases, J shed 2 bases, and the junction held 7 bases outside the gene matches.

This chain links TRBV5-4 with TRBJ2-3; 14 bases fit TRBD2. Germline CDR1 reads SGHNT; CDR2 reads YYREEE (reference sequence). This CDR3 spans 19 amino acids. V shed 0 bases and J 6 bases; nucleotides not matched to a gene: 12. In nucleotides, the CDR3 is TGTGCCAGCAGCTTGGCCCCCCTGACTAGCGGGGGGGCCTTGGATACGCAGTATTTT. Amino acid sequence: CASSLAPLTSGGALDTQYF.

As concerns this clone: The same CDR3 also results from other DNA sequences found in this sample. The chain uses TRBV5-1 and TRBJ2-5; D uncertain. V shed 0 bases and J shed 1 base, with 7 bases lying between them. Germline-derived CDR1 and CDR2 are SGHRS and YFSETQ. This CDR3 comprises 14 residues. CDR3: CASSLEGGQETQYF. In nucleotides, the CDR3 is TGCGCCAGCAGCTTGGAAGGCGGCCAAGAGACCCAGTACTTC.

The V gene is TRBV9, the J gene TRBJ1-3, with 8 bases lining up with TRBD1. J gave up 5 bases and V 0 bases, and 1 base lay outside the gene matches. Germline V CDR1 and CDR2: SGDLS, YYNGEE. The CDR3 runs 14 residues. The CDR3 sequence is CASSVDRGRNTIYF. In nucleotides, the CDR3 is TGTGCCAGCAGCGTAGACAGGGGGAGAAACACCATATATTTT.

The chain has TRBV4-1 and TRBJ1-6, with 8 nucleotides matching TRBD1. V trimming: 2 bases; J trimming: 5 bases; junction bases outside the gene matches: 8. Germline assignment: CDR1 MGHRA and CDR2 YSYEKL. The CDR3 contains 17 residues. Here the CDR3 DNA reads TGCGCCAGCAGCCAAAATCCAGGGGGCCCGGATAATTCACCCCTCCACTTT. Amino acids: CASSQNPGGPDNSPLHF.

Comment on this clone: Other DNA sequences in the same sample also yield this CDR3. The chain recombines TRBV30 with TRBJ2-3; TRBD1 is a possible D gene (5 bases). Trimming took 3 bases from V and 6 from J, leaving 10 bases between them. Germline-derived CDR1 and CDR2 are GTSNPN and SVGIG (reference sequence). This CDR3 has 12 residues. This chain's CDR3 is CAWRASGDTQYF. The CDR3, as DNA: TGTGCCTGGAGGGCCTCAGGGGATACGCAGTATTTT. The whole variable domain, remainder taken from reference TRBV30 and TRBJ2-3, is SQTIHQWPATLVQPVGSPLSLECTVEGTSNPNLYWYRQAAGRGLQLLFYSVGIGQISSEVPQNLSASRPQDRQFILSSKKLLLSDSGFYLCAWRASGDTQYFGPGTRLTVL.

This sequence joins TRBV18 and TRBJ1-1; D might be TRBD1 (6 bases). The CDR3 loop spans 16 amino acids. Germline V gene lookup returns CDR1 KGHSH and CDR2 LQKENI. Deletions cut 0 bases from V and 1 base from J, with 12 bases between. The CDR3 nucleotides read TGTGCCAGCTCACCACCGCTGGGACAACAGAACACTGAAGCTTTCTTT. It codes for CASSPPLGQQNTEAFF. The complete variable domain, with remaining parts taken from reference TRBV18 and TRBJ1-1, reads NAGVMQNPRHLVRRRGQEARLRCSPMKGHSHVYWYRQLPEEGLKFMVYLQKENIIDESGMPKERFSAEFPKEGPSILRIQQVVRGDSAAYFCASSPPLGQQNTEAFFGQGTRLTVV.

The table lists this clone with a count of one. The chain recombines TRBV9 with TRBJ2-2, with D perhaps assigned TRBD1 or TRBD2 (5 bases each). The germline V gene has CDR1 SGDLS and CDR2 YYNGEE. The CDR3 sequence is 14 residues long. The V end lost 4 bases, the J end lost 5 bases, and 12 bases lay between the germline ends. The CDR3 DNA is TGTGCCAGCAGCATTACCGGGGCGACCGGGGAGCTGTTTTTT. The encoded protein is CASSITGATGELFF. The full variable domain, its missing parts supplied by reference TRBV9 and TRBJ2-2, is DSGVTQTPKHLITATGQRVTLRCSPRSGDLSVYWYQQSLDQGLQFLIQYYNGEERAKGNILERFSAQQFPDLHSELNLSSLELGDSALYFCASSITGATGELFFGEGSRLTVL.

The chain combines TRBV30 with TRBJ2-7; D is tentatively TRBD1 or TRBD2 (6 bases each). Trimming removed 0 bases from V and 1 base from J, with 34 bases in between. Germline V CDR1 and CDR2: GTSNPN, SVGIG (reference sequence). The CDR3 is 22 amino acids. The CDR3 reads CAWSVFRVRGPGALFSSYEQYF. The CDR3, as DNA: TGTGCCTGGAGTGTGTTCAGGGTCAGGGGCCCGGGGGCTCTGTTCAGTTCCTACGAGCAGTACTTC. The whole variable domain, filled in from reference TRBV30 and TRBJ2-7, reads SQTIHQWPATLVQPVGSPLSLECTVEGTSNPNLYWYRQAAGRGLQLLFYSVGIGQISSEVPQNLSASRPQDRQFILSSKKLLLSDSGFYLCAWSVFRVRGPGALFSSYEQYFGPGTRLTVT.

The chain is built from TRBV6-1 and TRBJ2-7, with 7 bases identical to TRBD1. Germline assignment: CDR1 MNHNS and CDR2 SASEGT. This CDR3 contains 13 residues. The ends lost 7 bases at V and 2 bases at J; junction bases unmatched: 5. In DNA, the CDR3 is TGTGCCAGCACCCCGGGACAGCCCTACGAGCAGTACTTC. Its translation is CASTPGQPYEQYF.

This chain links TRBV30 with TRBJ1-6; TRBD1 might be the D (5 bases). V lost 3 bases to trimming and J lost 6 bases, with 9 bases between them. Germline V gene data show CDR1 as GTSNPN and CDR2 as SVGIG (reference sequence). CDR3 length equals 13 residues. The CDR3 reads CAWRGDRNSPLHF. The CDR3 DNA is TGTGCCTGGAGGGGGGACCGTAATTCACCCCTCCACTTT.

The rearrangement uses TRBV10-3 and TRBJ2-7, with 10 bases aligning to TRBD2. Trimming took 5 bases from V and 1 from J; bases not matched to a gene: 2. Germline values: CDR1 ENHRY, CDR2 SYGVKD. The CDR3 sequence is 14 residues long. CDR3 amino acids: CAISRTSGSYEQYF. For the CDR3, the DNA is TGTGCCATCAGTCGGACTAGCGGTTCCTACGAGCAGTACTTC.

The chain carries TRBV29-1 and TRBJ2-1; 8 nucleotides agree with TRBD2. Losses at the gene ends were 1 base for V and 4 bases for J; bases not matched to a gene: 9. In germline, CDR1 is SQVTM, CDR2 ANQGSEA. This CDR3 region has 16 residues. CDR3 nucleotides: TGCAGCGTTGAAGGCGAAGCGGGCGGGAGGTACAATGAGCAGTTCTTC. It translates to CSVEGEAGGRYNEQFF.

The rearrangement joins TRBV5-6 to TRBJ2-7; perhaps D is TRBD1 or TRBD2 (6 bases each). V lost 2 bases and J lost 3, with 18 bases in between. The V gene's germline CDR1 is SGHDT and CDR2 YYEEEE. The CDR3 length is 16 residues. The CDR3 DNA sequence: TGTGCCAGCAGCTTTCACACGGCGGAGGGGGACTACGAGCAGTACTTC. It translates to CASSFHTAEGDYEQYF.

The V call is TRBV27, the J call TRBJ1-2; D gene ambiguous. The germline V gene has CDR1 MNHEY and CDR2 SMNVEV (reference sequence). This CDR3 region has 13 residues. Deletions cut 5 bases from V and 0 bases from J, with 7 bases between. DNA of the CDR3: TGTGCCAGCAGTCCCAAGGCTAACTATGGCTACACCTTC. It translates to CASSPKANYGYTF.

This CDR3 is CASSLWQGEETQYF. The CDR3 coding sequence is TGTGCCAGCTCCCTATGGCAGGGAGAAGAGACCCAGTACTTC. The rearrangement uses TRBV18 and TRBJ2-5; the D gene could be TRBD1 or TRBD2 (5 bases each). Deletions cut 6 bases from V and 3 bases from J, with 14 bases between. Germline values: CDR1 KGHSH, CDR2 LQKENI. The CDR3 covers 14 residues.

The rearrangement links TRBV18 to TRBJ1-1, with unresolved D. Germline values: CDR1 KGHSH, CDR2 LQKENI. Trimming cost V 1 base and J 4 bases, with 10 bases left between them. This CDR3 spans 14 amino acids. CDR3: CASSPHGKGTEAFF. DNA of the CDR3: TGTGCCAGCTCACCACACGGGAAGGGCACTGAAGCTTTCTTT.

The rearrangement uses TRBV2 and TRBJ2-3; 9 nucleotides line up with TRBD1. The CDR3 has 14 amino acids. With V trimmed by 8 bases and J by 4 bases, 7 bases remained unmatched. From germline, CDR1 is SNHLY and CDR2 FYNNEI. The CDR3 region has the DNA TGTGCCAGCGCGGACAGGGGTCACCCAGATACGCAGTATTTT. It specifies CASADRGHPDTQYF.

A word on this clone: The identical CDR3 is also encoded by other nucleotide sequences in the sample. CDR3 sequence (DNA): TGTGCCAGCAGGACAGGGTCGAACACCGGGGAGCTGTTTTTT. Protein sequence: CASRTGSNTGELFF. V and J are TRBV6-6 and TRBJ2-2; 7 bases are shared with TRBD1. CDR1 and CDR2 (germline): MNHNY, SVGAGI (reference sequence). After removal of 6 bases from V and 0 bases from J, the junction contained 1 base not matched to a gene. This CDR3 contains 14 residues.

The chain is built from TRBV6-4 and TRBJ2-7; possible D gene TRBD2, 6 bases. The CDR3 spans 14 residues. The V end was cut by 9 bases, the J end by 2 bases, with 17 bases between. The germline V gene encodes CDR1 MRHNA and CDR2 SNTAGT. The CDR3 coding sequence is TGTGCCAGGGGGGGAGTGGGACGTGCCTACGAGCAGTACTTC. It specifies CARGGVGRAYEQYF.

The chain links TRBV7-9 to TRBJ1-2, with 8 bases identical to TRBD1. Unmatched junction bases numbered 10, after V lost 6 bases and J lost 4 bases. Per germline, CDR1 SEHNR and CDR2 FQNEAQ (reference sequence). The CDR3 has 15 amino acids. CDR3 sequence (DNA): TGTGCCAGCAGTTCCCTTGGGACAGGTTTCTATGGCTACACCTTC. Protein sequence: CASSSLGTGFYGYTF.

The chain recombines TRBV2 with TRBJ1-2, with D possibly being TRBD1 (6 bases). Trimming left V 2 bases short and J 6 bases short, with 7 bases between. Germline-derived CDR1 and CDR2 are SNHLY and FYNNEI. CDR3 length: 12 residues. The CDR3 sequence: CASSEQGNGYTF. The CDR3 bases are TGTGCCAGCAGTGAACAGGGGAATGGCTACACCTTC.